This T cell receptor beta chain stems from a study of beta chain features in type 1 diabetes. Whole-study results and caveats: Patients showed naive, central memory and Treg TCRB repertoires that appeared more similar than those of healthy donors. Overrepresentation of cells with high TCR expression could result from cDNA sequencing. TCRB CDR3 length was moderately but significantly reduced in all four CD4+ subsets of Type 1 diabetes patients.

Sampling consisted of one heparinised blood draw per donor, averaging around 100 mL. Purity above 95% was achieved in all sorted populations. Of the isolated RNA, all was reverse transcribed, and so the sequenced material was expressed TCRB transcripts. Here immunoSEQ multiplex PCR was the method, and the copy in TCRdb shows in-frame clones only, minus some. Here the sample spans approximately 160,000 clones, around 63% being singletons. This clone occurred a few times. The antigen remains undetermined. CDR1 and CDR2 (germline): MDHEN, SYDVKM. CDR3 length: 15 residues. V lost 1 base and J lost 3, with 13 bases in between.

V is TRBV28 and J is TRBJ2-7; D perhaps matches TRBD1 (5 bases). The material sequenced was naive CD4+ T cells from blood. This TCR derives from a man aged 25 to 45 with type 1 diabetes. CDR3 nucleotides: TGTGCCAGCAGTTTATCGGCAGGGATCAACTACGAGCAGTACTTC. Residues: CASSLSAGINYEQYF.